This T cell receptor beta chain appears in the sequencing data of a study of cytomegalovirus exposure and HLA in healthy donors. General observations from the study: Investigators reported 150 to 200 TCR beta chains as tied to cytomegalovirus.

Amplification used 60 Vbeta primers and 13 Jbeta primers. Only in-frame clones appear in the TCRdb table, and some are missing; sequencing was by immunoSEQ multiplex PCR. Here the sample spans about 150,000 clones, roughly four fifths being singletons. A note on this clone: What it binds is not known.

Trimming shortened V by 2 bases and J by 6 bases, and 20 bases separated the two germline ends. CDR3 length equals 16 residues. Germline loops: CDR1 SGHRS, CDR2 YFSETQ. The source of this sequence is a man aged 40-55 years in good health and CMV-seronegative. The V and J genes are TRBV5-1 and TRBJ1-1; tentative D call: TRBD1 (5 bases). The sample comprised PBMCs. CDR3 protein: CASSFQGASGNAEAFF. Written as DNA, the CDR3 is TGCGCCAGCAGCTTTCAGGGCGCTAGTGGTAACGCTGAAGCTTTCTTT.